The 5 T cell receptor beta chains given below trace back to one sample, sequenced in a study of blood T cell repertoires in COVID-19. Sequencing used immunoSEQ multiplex PCR; TCRdb keeps in-frame clones, though not all of them. Of 400,000 to 500,000 clones in the sample, approximately 90% are singletons; the top ten hold 1.5% to 2%. The sample was PBMCs or T cells enriched from blood (not recorded which). The receptors were gathered from a woman in her forties who had recovered from COVID-19.

This chain connects TRBV14 to TRBJ2-1; 7 bases agree with TRBD1. Per the germline V gene, CDR1 is SGHDN and CDR2 is FVKESK. V lost 4 bases to trimming and J lost 13 bases; unmatched junction nucleotides: 7. The CDR3 consists of 12 residues. CDR3 sequence (DNA): TGTGCCAGCAGCCTAGACAGGGCGATCCAGTTCTTC. Protein: CASSLDRAIQFF.

CDR3 in amino acids: CASSGRTEAFF. CDR3 sequence (DNA): TGTGCCAGCAGCGGTAGAACTGAAGCTTTCTTT. The chain couples TRBV3-1 (or the pseudogene TRBV3-2) to TRBJ1-1; D call uncertain. CDR3 length: 11 amino acids. Trimming shortened V by 5 bases and J by 5 bases, and 6 bases separated the two germline ends. Germline CDR1 reads LGHDT; CDR2 reads YNNKEL (reference sequence).

The J gene is TRBJ2-1, the V gene TRBV11-1; TRBD1 is a possible D gene (5 bases). The V gene lost 6 bases and the J gene lost 9 bases, with 18 bases spanning the gap. CDR3 length: 14 residues. Germline-derived CDR1 and CDR2 are SGHAT and FQDESV (reference sequence). The CDR3 sequence: CASRPVDSNFEQFF. CDR3 sequence (DNA): TGTGCCAGCAGGCCGGTCGACAGCAACTTTGAGCAGTTCTTC.

The chain is built from TRBV9 and TRBJ2-1; 11 positions match TRBD2. The CDR3 spans 15 residues. CDR1 is SGDLS, CDR2 YYNGEE, per germline. V was clipped by 3 bases and J by 7 bases; unmatched bases: 6. In nucleotides, the CDR3 is TGTGCCAGCAGCGCACTAGCGGGAGCGGGTAATGAGCAGTTCTTC. Residues: CASSALAGAGNEQFF.

The chain joins TRBV6-5 to TRBJ1-5; no definite D call. This CDR3 spans 12 amino acids. The V end was cut by 8 bases, the J end by 1 base, with 6 bases between. Germline values: CDR1 MNHEY, CDR2 SVGAGI. CDR3 in DNA: TGTGCCAGCCGAGGGAGCAATCAGCCCCAGCATTTT. Protein product: CASRGSNQPQHF.